The 2 T cell receptor beta chains given below trace back to one sample, sequenced in a study of cytomegalovirus exposure and HLA in healthy donors. The PCR contained 60 Vbeta and 13 Jbeta primers. The data were produced by immunoSEQ multiplex PCR, yet TCRdb's version contains in-frame clones alone and is incomplete. The sample carries more than 85,000 clones, just under 70% recorded once. Sequencing was carried out using PBMCs. These receptors all come from a woman in her 70s in good health and CMV-seropositive.

This clone was seen just once. V is TRBV5-4 and J is TRBJ1-4; 9 nucleotides align to TRBD1. Germline V gives CDR1 SGHNT, CDR2 YYREEE (reference sequence). The CDR3 runs 15 residues. J gave up 7 bases and V 5 bases, and 9 bases lay outside the gene matches. The CDR3 is CASSQVQGASEKLFF. The DNA of the CDR3 is TGTGCCAGCAGTCAAGTACAGGGGGCAAGTGAAAAACTGTTTTTT.

This chain joins TRBV18 and TRBJ1-5; 7 bases fit TRBD1. Looked up from germline, CDR1 is KGHSH and CDR2 is LQKENI. This CDR3 spans 14 amino acids. The V and J ends lost 3 bases and 3 bases, in that order; junction bases with no gene match: 2. The CDR3 here is CASSPGQYNQPQHF. The CDR3 bases are TGTGCCAGCTCACCGGGACAGTACAATCAGCCCCAGCATTTT.